These 25 T cell receptor beta chains came from one sample sequenced in a study of blood T cells in healthy people across ages. Combining a sample-barcoded 5' primer with a J-beta primer mix, a second PCR ran for roughly 7 to 12 cycles. TCRdb processed the 5' RACE reads anew with MiXCR; each CDR3 protein has one entry. Of roughly 2 million distinct CDR3 sequences listed, around 50% were seen once; the top ten hold 2% to 2.5%. Sequencing was performed on blood. The source is a woman in her thirties or forties in good health.

The chain uses TRBV27 and TRBJ2-3, with unresolved D. The CDR3 extends over 15 amino acids. The ends were cut back, 2 bases at V and 2 bases at J, with 11 bases in the middle. From germline, CDR1 is MNHEY and CDR2 SMNVEV (reference sequence). CDR3 DNA: TGTGCCAGCAGTTTACTCGGCAGGATCACAGATACGCAGTATTTT. Its translation is CASSLLGRITDTQYF.

The rearrangement links TRBV4-3 to TRBJ2-3; possible D gene TRBD1, 6 bases. Germline V lookup: CDR1 LGHNA, CDR2 YSLEER. The CDR3 sequence is 16 residues long. V lost 2 bases, J lost 7 bases, and 19 bases lay in between. The CDR3, as DNA: TGCGCCAGCAGCCAATTAAGGGGGTCCCGCACTTATACGCAGTATTTT. Its protein is CASSQLRGSRTYTQYF.

This chain links TRBV6-2 or TRBV6-3 with TRBJ1-2, with D hard to call. V lost 2 bases and J lost 8, with 21 bases in between. The CDR3 is made up of 16 amino acids. In germline, CDR1 is MNHEY, CDR2 SVGEGT. CDR3 nucleotide sequence: TGTGCCAGCAGTTACGACGAGATCTCCTCCCTACAAGGCTACACCTTC. It encodes CASSYDEISSLQGYTF.

This rearrangement joins TRBV28 to TRBJ1-2; D is perhaps TRBD1 (5 bases). The CDR3 spans 14 residues. V dropped 4 bases and J dropped 5 bases, with 14 bases sitting between them. Germline V gene sequence: CDR1 MDHEN, CDR2 SYDVKM. CDR3: CASSSRVIEYGYTF. In nucleotides, the CDR3 is TGTGCCAGCAGTTCCAGGGTTATAGAATATGGCTACACCTTC.

The CDR3 spells CSARATGGDSLYYNEQFF. The CDR3 coding sequence is TGCAGTGCTAGGGCCACTGGCGGGGACTCCTTATACTACAATGAGCAGTTCTTC. The chain employs TRBV20-1 and TRBJ2-1; tentatively, D is TRBD2 (6 bases). Looked up from germline, CDR1 is DFQATT and CDR2 is SNEGSKA (reference sequence). CDR3 length: 18 amino acids. V gave up 3 bases and J gave up 3 bases, with 24 bases separating them.

V usage is TRBV6-5 and J usage is TRBJ2-5; no clear D gene. CDR1 and CDR2 (germline): MNHEY, SVGAGI. Trimming took 0 bases from V and 4 from J, leaving 9 bases between them. The CDR3 covers 14 residues. The CDR3 region has the DNA TGTGCCAGCAGTTACTCGACCCCCTTAGAGACCCAGTACTTC. Its translation is CASSYSTPLETQYF.

This clonotype was observed once. This chain links TRBV7-3 with TRBJ1-2, with TRBD1 matching 7 bases. Trimming at V came to 7 bases and at J to 6 bases, leaving 11 bases not matched to a gene. CDR3 length: 14 residues. Germline lookup yields CDR1 SGHTA and CDR2 FQGTGA. CDR3 amino acids: CASNSTGQNHGYTF. DNA for the CDR3: TGTGCCAGCAACTCGACGGGACAGAACCATGGCTACACCTTC.

J is TRBJ2-7 and V is TRBV24-1; possible D gene TRBD1, 6 bases. Trimming cost V 2 bases and J 1 base, with 11 bases left between them. Germline values: CDR1 KGHDR, CDR2 SFDVKD. The CDR3 is 15 amino acids. CDR3 DNA sequence: TGTGCCACCAGTGATTCCGGGACACCTTCCTACGAGCAGTACTTC. Residues: CATSDSGTPSYEQYF.

This clonotype turned up a few times. This chain links TRBV6-6 with TRBJ1-5; D is uncertain. The V end was cut by 5 bases, the J end by 4 bases, with 15 bases between. Germline V lookup: CDR1 MNHNY, CDR2 SVGAGI (reference sequence). CDR3 size: 15 residues. The CDR3 loop reads CASSPRAGSNQPQHF. The CDR3 bases are TGTGCCAGCAGTCCCCGGGCCGGGAGTAATCAGCCCCAGCATTTT.

The CDR3 region is CASSGDRDIQYF. Written as DNA, the CDR3 is TGTGCCAGCAGTGGGGATCGGGACATTCAGTACTTC. The chain recombines TRBV28 with TRBJ2-4; D is undetermined. Trimming stripped 5 bases from V and 8 bases from J, with 10 bases between. The CDR3 is 12 residues long. The germline gives CDR1 MDHEN, CDR2 SYDVKM.

The rearrangement links TRBV29-1 to TRBJ2-3, with D perhaps matching TRBD1 (5 bases). Germline CDR1 reads SQVTM; CDR2 reads ANQGSEA. This CDR3 is built from 14 residues. With 7 bases removed from V and 2 bases from J, the gap between germline ends came to 16 bases. As DNA, the CDR3 is TGCAGCGCCGGGCCAGGGCGGAACACAGATACGCAGTATTTT. Translating gives CSAGPGRNTDTQYF.

V is TRBV20-1 and J is TRBJ2-5, with D perhaps matching TRBD2 (6 bases). This CDR3 comprises 15 residues. Per the germline V gene, CDR1 is DFQATT and CDR2 is SNEGSKA (reference sequence). Trimming took 0 bases from V and 11 from J, leaving 22 bases between them. CDR3 DNA: TGCAGTGCTAGAGAGCCGAGATTAATATCGGGGGAGCAGTACTTC. It translates to CSAREPRLISGEQYF.

This rearrangement joins TRBV5-1 to TRBJ1-2; TRBD1 agrees at 7 bases. V lost 0 bases and J lost 7; bases outside the gene matches: 6. The CDR3 has 14 residues. Per the germline V gene, CDR1 is SGHRS and CDR2 is YFSETQ. The CDR3 loop reads CASSLDSGGSGYTF. The DNA for the CDR3 is TGCGCCAGCAGCTTGGATTCAGGGGGTAGTGGCTACACCTTC.

The V and J genes are TRBV2 and TRBJ2-6; unclear D gene. The V end was cut by 3 bases, the J end by 5 bases, with 14 bases between. Germline assignment: CDR1 SNHLY and CDR2 FYNNEI. This CDR3 is 16 amino acids long. In nucleotides, the CDR3 is TGTGCCAGCAGTGAGGTAGGGCGCCTGAGGGCCAACGTCCTGACTTTC. Translated, it gives CASSEVGRLRANVLTF.

The CDR3 DNA is TGTGCCATCAGTGAAAGAGGGGTCACAGATACGCAGTATTTT. Amino acid sequence: CAISERGVTDTQYF. This rearrangement joins TRBV10-3 to TRBJ2-3; D tentatively fits TRBD1 or TRBD2 (5 bases each). The CDR3 is 14 amino acids. Deletions cut 3 bases from V and 2 bases from J, with 9 bases between. Germline V gives CDR1 ENHRY, CDR2 SYGVKD.

The CDR3 DNA sequence: TGCGCCAGCAGCTTTATCGGGACAGCTGGGGCCTACAATGAGCAGTTCTTC. The encoded protein is CASSFIGTAGAYNEQFF. The chain uses TRBV5-1 and TRBJ2-1; 7 positions match TRBD1. V was pared by 2 bases and J by 2 bases, with 10 bases of the junction left unmatched. The CDR3 runs 17 residues. The germline V gene has CDR1 SGHRS and CDR2 YFSETQ.

The gene calls are TRBV4-1 and TRBJ1-5, with no clear D. The CDR3 sequence is 16 residues long. The V end was cut by 1 base, the J end by 2 bases, with 12 bases between. The germline gives CDR1 MGHRA, CDR2 YSYEKL. This CDR3 reads CASSQVGLRGNQPQHF. The CDR3 DNA is TGCGCCAGCAGCCAAGTAGGCCTCCGCGGCAATCAGCCCCAGCATTTT.

This clonotype was detected a few times. The chain joins TRBV12-3 or TRBV12-4 to TRBJ2-1; 7 bases align to TRBD1. The CDR3 contains 16 residues. The V segment lost 4 bases and the J segment 0 bases; nucleotides outside the gene matches: 6. The CDR3 sequence: CASSYETGSSYNEQFF. In DNA form, the CDR3 reads TGTGCCAGCAGTTACGAGACAGGGAGCTCCTACAATGAGCAGTTCTTC.

J is TRBJ2-7 and V is TRBV7-2; 15 nucleotides match TRBD2. V lost 5 bases and J lost 7; bases outside the gene matches: 15. The CDR3 has 18 amino acids. Germline V gene sequence: CDR1 SGHTA, CDR2 FQGNSA. Here the CDR3 reads CASSPRTSGGVGYNEQYF. Here the CDR3 DNA reads TGTGCCAGCAGCCCCAGGACTAGCGGGGGGGTCGGGTACAATGAGCAGTACTTC. The full variable domain, in which reference TRBV7-2 and TRBJ2-7 provide the parts outside the CDR3, is GAGVSQSPSNKVTEKGKDVELRCDPISGHTALYWYRQSLGQGLEFLIYFQGNSAPDKSGLPSDRFSAERTGGSVSTLTIQRTQQEDSAVYLCASSPRTSGGVGYNEQYFGPGTRLTVT.

This clonotype showed up just a few times. This chain joins TRBV6-5 and TRBJ2-5; 7 bases are shared with TRBD2. This CDR3 contains 14 residues. J lost 2 bases, V lost 2 bases, and 2 bases had no gene match. From germline, CDR1 is MNHEY and CDR2 SVGAGI. CDR3 amino acids: CASSYQGGQETQYF. The CDR3 coding sequence is TGTGCCAGCAGTTACCAGGGAGGGCAAGAGACCCAGTACTTC.

This chain connects TRBV4-1 to TRBJ2-7; D remains ambiguous. CDR1 MGHRA and CDR2 YSYEKL come from the germline V gene. V shed 1 base and J shed 7 bases, with 17 bases lying between them. This CDR3 region has 15 residues. For the CDR3, the DNA is TGCGCCAGCAGCCAAGGCCCAGGAAAGGTCCCGGAGCAGTACTTC. The encoded protein is CASSQGPGKVPEQYF.

A few counts support this clonotype. This sequence joins TRBV7-2 and TRBJ2-4; D is undetermined. CDR3 length equals 14 residues. Trimming left V 3 bases short and J 5 bases short, with 11 bases between. Looked up from germline, CDR1 is SGHTA and CDR2 is FQGNSA. The CDR3 is CASSFFMPQNIQYF. The CDR3, as DNA: TGTGCCAGCAGCTTTTTTATGCCCCAAAACATTCAGTACTTC.

The chain couples TRBV28 to TRBJ1-2; no clear D. Germline CDR1 is MDHEN and CDR2 is SYDVKM. V was clipped by 8 bases and J by 4 bases, with 14 bases between them. CDR3 length: 13 residues. CDR3 residues: CASCTAPTYGYTF. CDR3 in DNA: TGTGCCAGCTGTACAGCCCCAACCTATGGCTACACCTTC.

CDR3 sequence (DNA): TGTGCCAGCAGCTTAGTTTCTAGCAGCGGCGAGCAGTACTTC. It codes for CASSLVSSSGEQYF. The chain is built from TRBV7-8 and TRBJ2-5; D is perhaps TRBD2 (5 bases). The DNA end is a closer match to TRBJ2-7, so the J assignment may be wrong. This CDR3 has 14 amino acids. Germline CDR1 reads SGHVS; CDR2 reads FQNEAQ.

This clonotype has just a few counts. This sequence joins TRBV7-2 and TRBJ2-1; TRBD1 might be the D (5 bases). Germline CDR1 is SGHTA and CDR2 is FQGNSA. The CDR3 totals 16 residues. The V and J ends lost 2 bases and 2 bases respectively, with 13 bases between them. In DNA, the CDR3 is TGTGCCAGCAGCTTACAGTCAGGGTTCGCCTACAATGAGCAGTTCTTC. Protein sequence: CASSLQSGFAYNEQFF. Combining the CDR3 with reference TRBV7-2 and TRBJ2-1 gives the whole variable domain GAGVSQSPSNKVTEKGKDVELRCDPISGHTALYWYRQSLGQGLEFLIYFQGNSAPDKSGLPSDRFSAERTGGSVSTLTIQRTQQEDSAVYLCASSLQSGFAYNEQFFGPGTRLTVL.